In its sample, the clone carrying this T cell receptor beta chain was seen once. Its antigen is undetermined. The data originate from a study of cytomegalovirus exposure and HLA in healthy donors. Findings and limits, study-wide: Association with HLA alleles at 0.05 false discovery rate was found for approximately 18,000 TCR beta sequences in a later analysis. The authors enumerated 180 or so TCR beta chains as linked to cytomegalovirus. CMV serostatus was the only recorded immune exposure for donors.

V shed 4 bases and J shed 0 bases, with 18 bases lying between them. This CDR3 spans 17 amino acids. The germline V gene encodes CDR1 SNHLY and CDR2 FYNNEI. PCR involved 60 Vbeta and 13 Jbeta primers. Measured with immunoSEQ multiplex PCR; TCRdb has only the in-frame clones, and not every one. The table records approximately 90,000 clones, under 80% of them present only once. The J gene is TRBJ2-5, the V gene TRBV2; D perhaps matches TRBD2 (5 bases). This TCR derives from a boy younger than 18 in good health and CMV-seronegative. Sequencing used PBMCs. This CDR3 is CASSGLLGVKYQETQYF. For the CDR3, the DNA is TGTGCCAGCAGTGGGCTCCTGGGAGTTAAGTACCAAGAGACCCAGTACTTC.